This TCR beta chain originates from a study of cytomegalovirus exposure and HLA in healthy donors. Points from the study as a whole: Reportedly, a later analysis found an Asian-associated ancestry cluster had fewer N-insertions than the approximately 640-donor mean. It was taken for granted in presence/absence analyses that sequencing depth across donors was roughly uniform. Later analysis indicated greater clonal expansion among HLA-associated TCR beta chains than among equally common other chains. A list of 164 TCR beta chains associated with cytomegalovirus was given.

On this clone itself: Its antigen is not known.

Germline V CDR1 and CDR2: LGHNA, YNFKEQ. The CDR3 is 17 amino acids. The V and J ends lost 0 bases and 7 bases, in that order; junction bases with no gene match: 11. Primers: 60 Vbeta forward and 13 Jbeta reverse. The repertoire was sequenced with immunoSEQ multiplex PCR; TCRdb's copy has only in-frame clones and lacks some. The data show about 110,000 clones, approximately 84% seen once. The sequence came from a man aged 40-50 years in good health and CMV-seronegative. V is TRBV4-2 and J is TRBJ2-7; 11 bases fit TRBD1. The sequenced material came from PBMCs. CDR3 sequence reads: CASSQDQPGQGVREQYF. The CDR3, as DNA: TGTGCCAGCAGCCAAGATCAGCCGGGACAGGGGGTGAGGGAGCAGTACTTC.